This TCR beta chain was identified during a study of glioma-infiltrating T cells. Study-wide findings and caveats: Very few CDR3 sequences were shared between tissue and blood.

Germline V lookup: CDR1 MNHEY, CDR2 SVGAGI. The ends were cut back, 6 bases at V and 4 bases at J, with 21 bases in the middle. CDR3 length: 16 residues. This clonotype was observed a few times. Its specificity is unknown. The iRepertoire nested amplicon-rescue multiplex PCR amplified TCR alpha and beta CDR3s from RNA. For one-step reverse transcription and amplification, about 90-450 ng of tissue mRNA or PBMC total RNA was used. Each CDR3 protein is one row after TCRdb ran MiXCR on the multiplex PCR reads. The sample holds about 140,000 distinct CDR3 sequences, about two fifths seen once. The chain carries TRBV6-5 and TRBJ1-2; D might be TRBD1 (5 bases). Sequencing was carried out using glioma tissue, nonneoplastic brain tissue, or PBMCs (not recorded which). The TCR sequence derives from a human donor with low-grade glioma or glioblastoma, undergoing nonglioma brain surgery, or in good health (not recorded which). The CDR3 spells CASSPGGEGIVYGYTF. In nucleotides, the CDR3 is TGTGCCAGCAGCCCCGGGGGGGAGGGAATCGTCTATGGCTACACCTTC.